Here is one T cell receptor (beta chain) with its context. Its antigen is as yet unknown. This entry is derived from a study of shared clonotypes between healthy human individuals. General observations from the study: The four-donor shared clonotypes exceeded non-shared clonotypes in generation probability, with non-shared ones scoring lower.

This CDR3 region has 15 residues. The J segment lost 12 bases and the V segment lost 5 bases, leaving 13 bases of the junction unmatched. Germline V gives CDR1 MDHEN, CDR2 SYDVKM. TCRdb's table, derived via immunoSEQ multiplex PCR, lists solely in-frame clones and lacks some. The sample shows around 1,100,000 clones, around 77% of them seen only once. This clonotype was sampled from a man younger than 35 in good health. Some clones in this sample may be carry-over from other donors' samples. Sequenced sample: memory CD4+ T cells from PBMCs. Subset described: CD45RA-negative fraction. The chain joins TRBV28 to TRBJ1-4, with 9 positions matching TRBD1. The CDR3 DNA is TGTGCCAGCAGTCCAATTACCGGACAGGGGCTGGAACTGTTTTTT. Protein: CASSPITGQGLELFF.